This is a list of T cell receptor beta chains from one sample in a study of TIL therapy for anti-PD-1-resistant metastatic lung cancer. The assay was immunoSEQ multiplex PCR, and TCRdb's table has in-frame clones only and misses some. Here the sample spans about 47,000 clones, 80% to 90% being singletons. Here the sequenced sample was blood, taken at baseline. Every receptor here comes from a person aged 25-85 years with non-small cell lung cancer. Each CDR3 is given with its conserved first and last residue. A row's size may be missing; if present it is once, few, many or a size class.

V gene | clone size | CDR3 protein
TRBV28 | - | CASNPSAIRETQYF
TRBV28 | - | CASSQPTSLAGGPDTGELFF
TRBV6-4 | - | CASSLKPSSYNEQFF
TRBV7-9 | - | CASSPEGLAGNEQYF
TRBV3-1/TRBV3-2 | once | CASSQADIDNEQFF
TRBV5-6 | - | CASSLKSSGSYEQYF
TRBV2 | - | CASRLEETQYF
TRBV6-5 | - | CASTPRTGRDSPLHF
TRBV27 | - | CASSLSWSNEKLFF
TRBV19 | - | CASSIDGVSGTSAFF
TRBV21-1 | once | CASSKGEQYF
TRBV7-2 | - | CASSLADPLRGYTF
TRBV11-2 | - | CASSYPGGRYGYTF
TRBV19 | - | CASSIGTGRWMNTEAFF
TRBV30 | - | CARSAGTGVTEAFF
TRBV11-2 | - | CASKSRGWETQYF
TRBV7-6 | - | CVPKTILQPQHF
TRBV19 | few | CASSIMAGGREQYF
TRBV11-2 | - | CASSLYNSPLHF
TRBV6-1 | - | CASSEAIAGTQYF
TRBV7-3 | - | CASSLTGAREQYF
TRBV5-1 | - | CASSFSGAPQETQYF
TRBV15 | - | CATSRGGQYGYTF
TRBV28 | - | CASSFGASGGDSYNEQFF
TRBV4-3 | - | CASSHHSGGPYNEQFF
TRBV9 | - | CASSVAGGSYNSPLHF
TRBV4-3 | - | CASSPEEAGYNEQFF